These 5 T cell receptor beta chains originate from one sample sequenced in a study of control samples from healthy donors and cancer patients. Libraries were prepared by immunoSEQ multiplex PCR; TCRdb keeps only in-frame clonotypes and omits some of them. The sample lists roughly 120,000 clones, around nine tenths occurring once. Sequenced material: PBMCs. The origin of the receptors is a woman in her sixties or seventies with lung cancer.

V is TRBV5-1 and J is TRBJ1-3; possibly TRBD1 for D (6 bases). V gave up 2 bases and J gave up 0 bases, with 15 bases separating them. CDR3 length equals 17 residues. CDR1 is SGHRS and CDR2 is YFSETQ in the germline V gene. The CDR3 spells CASSLQGSGSSGNTIYF. The DNA of the CDR3 is TGCGCCAGCAGCTTACAGGGTTCCGGTAGCTCTGGAAACACCATATATTTT.

The V gene is TRBV29-1, the J gene TRBJ1-2; D is undetermined. CDR3 length: 13 residues. V was shortened by 2 bases and J by 4 bases, with 11 bases between the two germline ends. CDR1 is SQVTM, CDR2 ANQGSEA, per germline. The CDR3 reads CSVEPASTYGYTF. Written as DNA, the CDR3 is TGCAGCGTTGAACCAGCCAGCACCTATGGCTACACCTTC.

The J gene is TRBJ1-1, the V gene TRBV3-1 (or the pseudogene TRBV3-2), with unresolved D. The CDR3 runs to 13 residues. CDR1 and CDR2 (germline): LGHDT, YNNKEL (reference sequence). V was cut by 6 bases and J by 5 bases, with 13 bases left in between. Here the CDR3 DNA reads TGTGCCAGCAGATTTGGTTTGTTAACTGAAGCTTTCTTT. Protein sequence: CASRFGLLTEAFF.

The V and J genes are TRBV30 and TRBJ2-1; D is undetermined. Germline assignment: CDR1 GTSNPN and CDR2 SVGIG (reference sequence). The CDR3 length is 11 residues. V shed 1 base and J shed 8 bases, with 6 bases lying between them. CDR3 loop: CAWSAYYEQFF. The CDR3 DNA reads as TGTGCCTGGAGTGCATATTATGAGCAGTTCTTC. The full variable domain, completed using reference TRBV30 and TRBJ2-1, is SQTIHQWPATLVQPVGSPLSLECTVEGTSNPNLYWYRQAAGRGLQLLFYSVGIGQISSEVPQNLSASRPQDRQFILSSKKLLLSDSGFYLCAWSAYYEQFFGPGTRLTVL.

This sequence joins TRBV6-2 or TRBV6-3 and TRBJ1-4; D call uncertain. Germline-derived CDR1 and CDR2 are MNHEY and SVGEGT. Trimming took 4 bases from V and 8 from J, leaving 14 bases between them. The length of the CDR3 is 14 residues. CDR3 nucleotides: TGTGCCAGCAGTTTGAGGAGGGTAGAAGAAAAACTGTTTTTT. Its protein product is CASSLRRVEEKLFF.